A few counts support the clone carrying this T cell receptor (beta chain). Germline V gives CDR1 WSHSY, CDR2 SAAADI. V lost 6 bases and J lost 3, with 11 bases in between. The CDR3 is 14 residues long. The record originates from a study of T-cell memory formation after mild COVID-19. TCRdb called the 5' RACE reads again in MiXCR, with one record for every CDR3 protein. Among roughly 190,000 distinct CDR3 sequences listed, 8% to 11% were seen once. The source material was PBMCs or a T cell subset sorted from them (not recorded which). The sequence derives from a young man who had mild COVID-19 (a few samples of this study predate the infection). Cell type and time point are not known. The chain links TRBV10-2 to TRBJ2-2; D perhaps matches TRBD1 (6 bases). The CDR3 here is CASRQGLYTGELFF. In DNA, the CDR3 is TGCGCCAGCAGGCAGGGGCTTTACACCGGGGAGCTGTTTTTT.